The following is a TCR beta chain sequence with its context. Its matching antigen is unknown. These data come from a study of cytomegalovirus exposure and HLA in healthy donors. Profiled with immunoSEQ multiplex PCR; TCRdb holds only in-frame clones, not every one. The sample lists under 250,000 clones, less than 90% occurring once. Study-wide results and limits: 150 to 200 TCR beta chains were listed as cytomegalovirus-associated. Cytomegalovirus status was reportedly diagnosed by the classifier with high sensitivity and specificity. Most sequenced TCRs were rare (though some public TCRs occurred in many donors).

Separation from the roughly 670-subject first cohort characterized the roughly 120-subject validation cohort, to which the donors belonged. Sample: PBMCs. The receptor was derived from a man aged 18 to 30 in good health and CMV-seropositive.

Written as DNA, the CDR3 is TGCGCCAGCAGCTCGGCCCGGCAGGGAGGGGAAAAACTGTTTTTT. This gives the protein CASSSARQGGEKLFF. The chain couples TRBV5-1 to TRBJ1-4, with D maybe TRBD1 (5 bases). The CDR3 has 15 amino acids. V was shortened by 3 bases and J by 8 bases, with 17 bases between the two germline ends. Germline V CDR1 and CDR2: SGHRS, YFSETQ. Full variable domain (remainder filled in from reference TRBV5-1 and TRBJ1-4): KAGVTQTPRYLIKTRGQQVTLSCSPISGHRSVSWYQQTPGQGLQFLFEYFSETQRNKGNFPGRFSGRQFSNSRSEMNVSTLELGDSALYLCASSSARQGGEKLFFGSGTQLSVL.